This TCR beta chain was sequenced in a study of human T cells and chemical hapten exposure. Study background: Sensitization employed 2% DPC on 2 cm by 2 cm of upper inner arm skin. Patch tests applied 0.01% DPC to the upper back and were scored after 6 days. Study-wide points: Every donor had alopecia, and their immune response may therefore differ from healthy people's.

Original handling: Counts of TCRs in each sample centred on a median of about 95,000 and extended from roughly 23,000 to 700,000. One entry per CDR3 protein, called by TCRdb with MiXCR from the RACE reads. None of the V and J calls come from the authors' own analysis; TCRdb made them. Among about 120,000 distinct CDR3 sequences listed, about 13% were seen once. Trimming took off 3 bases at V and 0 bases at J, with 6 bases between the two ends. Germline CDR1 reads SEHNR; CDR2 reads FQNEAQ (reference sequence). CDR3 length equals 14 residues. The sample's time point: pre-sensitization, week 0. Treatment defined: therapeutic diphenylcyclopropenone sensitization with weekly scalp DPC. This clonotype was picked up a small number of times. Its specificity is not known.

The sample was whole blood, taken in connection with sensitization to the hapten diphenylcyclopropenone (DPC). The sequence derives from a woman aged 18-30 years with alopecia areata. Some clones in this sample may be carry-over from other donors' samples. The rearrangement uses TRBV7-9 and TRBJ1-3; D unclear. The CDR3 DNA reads TGTGCCAGCAGCTTGGACCTCTCTGGAAACACCATATATTTT. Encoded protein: CASSLDLSGNTIYF.